A single sample gave rise to the 17 T cell receptor beta chains below, sequenced in a study of cytomegalovirus exposure and HLA in healthy donors. With 60 Vbeta and 13 Jbeta primers, the PCR was carried out. Clones were read by immunoSEQ multiplex PCR, and TCRdb kept only the in-frame ones, dropping some. Altogether over 150,000 clones are present, more than 75% being singletons, with the ten largest covering approximately 8%. Sequenced: PBMCs. The receptors come from a young man in good health and CMV-seropositive.

The chain is built from TRBV6-5 and TRBJ1-5; the match to TRBD1 covers 7 bases. The CDR3 is 13 residues long. Trimming took 6 bases from V and 11 from J; bases not matched to a gene: 10. In germline, CDR1 is MNHEY, CDR2 SVGAGI. The CDR3 protein is CASSQLTGEAQHF. In nucleotides, the CDR3 is TGTGCCAGCAGCCAACTAACAGGGGAGGCCCAGCATTTT.

Note on this clone: The identical CDR3 is also encoded by other nucleotide sequences in the sample. The chain's CDR3 is CASSLGQMNTEAFF. The CDR3 bases are TGTGCCAGCAGCTTAGGGCAGATGAACACTGAAGCTTTCTTT. This chain joins TRBV7-9 and TRBJ1-1; D not resolved. The germline V and J ends were trimmed by 1 base and 0 bases, with 6 bases remaining between them. The CDR3 runs 14 residues. Looked up from germline, CDR1 is SEHNR and CDR2 is FQNEAQ (reference sequence).

The chain carries TRBV9 and TRBJ1-2; D is ambiguous. The CDR3 sequence is 17 residues long. CDR1 and CDR2 from the germline V gene are SGDLS and YYNGEE. Trimming removed 1 base from V and 1 base from J, with 17 bases in between. The CDR3: CASSVYFRCYYNYGYTF. The DNA of the CDR3 is TGTGCCAGCAGCGTATATTTCCGCTGCTATTATAACTATGGCTACACCTTC.

CDR3 nucleotide sequence: TGTGCCAGCAGCTGGACTAGCGGTACGCAGTATTTT. Amino acid sequence: CASSWTSGTQYF. The J gene is TRBJ2-3, the V gene TRBV4-2; the match to TRBD2 covers 10 bases. From germline, CDR1 is LGHNA and CDR2 YNFKEQ. The J segment lost 8 bases and the V segment lost 5 bases, leaving 1 base of the junction unmatched. The CDR3 consists of 12 residues.

The chain recombines TRBV7-8 with TRBJ1-4; D gene ambiguous. The CDR3 length is 16 residues. Germline CDR1 SGHVS, CDR2 FQNEAQ. Trimming stripped 4 bases from V and 3 bases from J, with 15 bases between. The CDR3 coding sequence is TGTGCCAGCAGCTCCCCCCGGGTGGCGGCTAATGAAAAACTGTTTTTT. As protein: CASSSPRVAANEKLFF.

The gene calls are TRBV19 and TRBJ2-7; D possibly corresponds to TRBD1 (5 bases). V shed 6 bases and J shed 2 bases, with 14 bases lying between them. Germline CDR1 and CDR2: LNHDA and SQIVND (reference sequence). The CDR3 runs 14 residues. The CDR3 reads CASSQGVPAYEQYF. The CDR3 DNA follows: TGTGCCAGTAGCCAAGGGGTTCCGGCCTACGAGCAGTACTTC. Full variable domain (outside the CDR3, taken from reference TRBV19 and TRBJ2-7): DGGITQSPKYLFRKEGQNVTLSCEQNLNHDAMYWYRQDPGQGLRLIYYSQIVNDFQKGDIAEGYSVSREKKESFPLTVTSAQKNPTAFYLCASSQGVPAYEQYFGPGTRLTVT.

The chain links TRBV11-2 to TRBJ1-1, with D unclear. CDR3 length equals 13 residues. V was pared by 5 bases and J by 1 base, with 8 bases between. CDR1 is SGHAT, CDR2 FQNNGV, per germline. The CDR3 spells CASSPNRNTEAFF. Here the CDR3 DNA reads TGTGCCAGCAGCCCAAACAGGAACACTGAAGCTTTCTTT.

V is TRBV6-1 and J is TRBJ2-3; the D gene is possibly TRBD2 (5 bases). The CDR3 length is 14 residues. Germline-derived CDR1 and CDR2 are MNHNS and SASEGT. The V end was cut by 3 bases, the J end by 4 bases, with 11 bases between. The CDR3 loop reads CASSDRGIPDTQYF. CDR3 sequence (DNA): TGTGCCAGCAGTGATCGGGGAATCCCAGATACGCAGTATTTT.

The chain employs TRBV27 and TRBJ1-1; tentatively, D is TRBD1 (5 bases). The germline gives CDR1 MNHEY, CDR2 SMNVEV (reference sequence). V dropped 5 bases and J dropped 0 bases, with 13 bases sitting between them. The CDR3 contains 15 residues. The CDR3, as DNA: TGTGCCAGCAGTGGGGGGTGGCAAATGAACACTGAAGCTTTCTTT. Protein sequence: CASSGGWQMNTEAFF.

The chain links TRBV30 to TRBJ1-2; 7 bases align to TRBD1. Germline V CDR1 and CDR2: GTSNPN, SVGIG (reference sequence). V lost 8 bases and J lost 5; bases outside the gene matches: 11. The CDR3 has 13 amino acids. CDR3 amino acids: CASSSGQDYGYTF. The DNA for the CDR3 is TGTGCCAGCTCCTCCGGACAGGATTATGGCTACACCTTC.

Concerning this clone: This same CDR3 is encoded by further DNA sequences in the sample. This chain joins TRBV9 and TRBJ2-2; unclear D gene. Germline V lookup: CDR1 SGDLS, CDR2 YYNGEE. The CDR3 sequence is 13 residues long. V lost 4 bases, J lost 1 base, and 5 bases lay in between. The CDR3: CASSSWNTGELFF. CDR3 nucleotides: TGTGCCAGCAGCTCCTGGAACACCGGGGAGCTGTTTTTT.

The chain carries TRBV7-8 and TRBJ2-3; 13 bases fit TRBD2. Trimming removed 3 bases from V and 4 bases from J; junction bases left unmatched: 10. The CDR3 is made up of 18 amino acids. Germline CDR1 SGHVS, CDR2 FQNEAQ. The CDR3 region has the DNA TGTGCCAGCAGCTTTGGCTCGGGACTAGCGGGATTCGCAGATACGCAGTATTTT. Protein: CASSFGSGLAGFADTQYF.

The V gene is TRBV29-1, the J gene TRBJ1-2, with a weak D call TRBD1 (5 bases). With 4 bases removed from V and 2 bases from J, the gap between germline ends came to 14 bases. CDR1 SQVTM and CDR2 ANQGSEA come from the germline V gene. This CDR3 is 14 amino acids long. This CDR3 reads CSVVIGAGNYGYTF. DNA for the CDR3: TGCAGCGTTGTAATTGGGGCCGGGAACTATGGCTACACCTTC.

The CDR3: CASSTTGTGNNSPLHF. As DNA, the CDR3 is TGTGCCAGCAGCACGACCGGGACAGGGAATAATTCACCCCTCCACTTT. This chain connects TRBV5-8 to TRBJ1-6, with 9 positions matching TRBD1. CDR1 and CDR2 from the germline V gene are SGHTS and YDEGEE. The J segment lost 5 bases and the V segment lost 4 bases, leaving 7 bases of the junction unmatched. This CDR3 spans 16 amino acids.

In DNA, the CDR3 is TGTGCCAGCAGCCAAGTAGGGACACCCACCGGGGAGCTGTTTTTT. Residues: CASSQVGTPTGELFF. The rearrangement links TRBV14 to TRBJ2-2, with D possibly TRBD1 on 6 matching bases. There are 15 residues in the CDR3. Germline V CDR1 and CDR2: SGHDN, FVKESK. The germline V and J ends were trimmed by 1 base and 4 bases, with 10 bases remaining between them.

This clone is a singleton in its sample. This chain joins TRBV30 and TRBJ2-7; the D gene is possibly TRBD1 (6 bases). Germline assignment: CDR1 GTSNPN and CDR2 SVGIG (reference sequence). This CDR3 is 14 amino acids long. Trimming left V 3 bases short and J 0 bases short, with 12 bases between. Here the CDR3 DNA reads TGTGCCTGGAGACCCTCGACAGGCTCCTACGAGCAGTACTTC. Protein sequence: CAWRPSTGSYEQYF.

The chain uses TRBV4-1 and TRBJ1-2; 8 bases are shared with TRBD1. This CDR3 region has 15 residues. The V gene end was trimmed by 4 bases and the J gene end by 2 bases; junction bases not matched to a gene: 6. Germline V lookup: CDR1 MGHRA, CDR2 YSYEKL. The DNA of the CDR3 is TGCGCCAGCAGCCCGAGACAGGGGTCGAACTATGGCTACACCTTC. Translation gives CASSPRQGSNYGYTF.